This T cell receptor beta chain was recorded in a study of neoadjuvant nivolumab and ipilimumab in lung cancer. As for the study in general: Nivolumab 3 mg/kg was given days 1, 15 and 29, plus ipilimumab 1 mg/kg day 1 in combination.

Overall study results and limits: Resected-tumor TCR richness correlated positively with pretherapy blood richness. From pretherapy to surgery, tumor richness and clonality rose with dual therapy. Compared with tumor-adjacent uninvolved lung, resected tumors showed greater richness and clonality.

V lost 7 bases and J lost 3, with 21 bases in between. CDR1 and CDR2 from the germline V gene are SQVTM and ANQGSEA. The CDR3 is made up of 15 amino acids. The protocol was immunoSEQ multiplex PCR, while the TCRdb copy is restricted to in-frame clones and leaves out a portion. The repertoire holds 39,000 or so clones, with 80% to 90% as singletons. The table lists this clone with a few counts. Its antigen remains unknown. This clonotype originated in an adult with non-small cell lung cancer. This rearrangement joins TRBV29-1 to TRBJ2-5, with D perhaps matching TRBD2 (7 bases). Source: peripheral blood, taken before neoadjuvant nivolumab, alone or with ipilimumab. The CDR3 is CSAKEWGGREETQYF. The CDR3 coding sequence is TGCAGCGCAAAGGAATGGGGGGGCAGGGAAGAGACCCAGTACTTC.